The 12 T cell receptor beta chains below come from one sample, sequenced in a study of blood T cells in healthy people across ages. Through a sample-barcoded 5' primer and a J-beta primer mix, a second PCR was run for about 6 to 11 cycles. Using its own MiXCR run on the 5' RACE reads, TCRdb lists one record per CDR3 protein. The repertoire has about 1.5 million distinct CDR3 sequences, around two fifths of them found once; the top ten carry approximately 7.9%. Sequencing was performed on blood. The receptors derive from a woman under 30 in good health.

J is TRBJ1-5 and V is TRBV20-1; the D gene is possibly TRBD1 (5 bases). CDR3 length: 12 residues. V lost 6 bases to trimming and J lost 6 bases, with 12 bases between them. The germline V gene has CDR1 DFQATT and CDR2 SNEGSKA (reference sequence). CDR3 sequence: CSAGRSGQPQHF. CDR3 coding DNA: TGCAGTGCGGGGCGGTCAGGTCAGCCCCAGCATTTT.

In this sample, this clonotype turned up once. The chain joins TRBV11-2 to TRBJ2-5; 7 bases align to TRBD2. The J call may be wrong; the DNA end is better matched by TRBJ2-7. The CDR3 runs 14 residues. Looked up from germline, CDR1 is SGHAT and CDR2 is FQNNGV. The chain's CDR3 is CASSPLRLASEQYF. DNA of the CDR3: TGTGCCAGCAGCCCGTTGCGACTAGCCAGCGAGCAGTACTTC.

The genes are TRBV6-5 and TRBJ1-1; the match to TRBD1 covers 7 bases. This CDR3 is 12 amino acids long. Germline CDR1 reads MNHEY; CDR2 reads SVGAGI. Unmatched junction bases numbered 5, after V lost 5 bases and J lost 8 bases. The CDR3 reads CASSTGAREAFF. The DNA of the CDR3 is TGTGCCAGCAGTACAGGGGCCAGGGAAGCTTTCTTT.

This clonotype came up a few times. The chain has TRBV19 and TRBJ1-2, with D unclear. The CDR3 runs 15 residues. The germline V and J ends were trimmed by 6 bases and 1 base, with 15 bases remaining between them. The germline gives CDR1 LNHDA, CDR2 SQIVND (reference sequence). The CDR3 spells CASRSAGPLNYGYTF. For the CDR3, the DNA is TGTGCCAGTAGATCCGCCGGGCCTCTTAACTATGGCTACACCTTC.

In this sample, this clonotype turned up many times. The junction departs from germline at one end; a sequencing error may be responsible. The chain links TRBV7-9 to TRBJ1-1; D unresolved. Germline CDR1 SEHNR, CDR2 FQNEAQ (reference sequence). The CDR3 sequence is 14 residues long. The CDR3 here is CASSLEAGNTEAFF. CDR3 nucleotides: TGTGCCAGCAGTTTAGAGGCAGGGAACACTGAAGCTTTCTTT.

The chain couples TRBV5-6 to TRBJ2-3; TRBD2 aligns across 7 bases. With 7 bases clipped from V and 4 bases from J, the junction kept 9 bases outside the gene matches. Germline V gene data show CDR1 as SGHDT and CDR2 as YYEEEE. CDR3 length: 14 residues. DNA for the CDR3: TGTGCCAGCGCGGGGGTACTGCGGCCAGATACGCAGTATTTT. Translated, it gives CASAGVLRPDTQYF.

The V and J genes are TRBV5-1 and TRBJ2-3; 7 nucleotides align to TRBD2. Germline V gene data show CDR1 as SGHRS and CDR2 as YFSETQ. Losses at the gene ends were 2 bases for V and 2 bases for J; bases not matched to a gene: 5. The CDR3 spans 15 residues. CDR3 in DNA: TGCGCCAGCAGCTTAGCGGGGCGGAACACAGATACGCAGTATTTT. It specifies CASSLAGRNTDTQYF.

V is TRBV6-5 and J is TRBJ2-2; tentative D call: TRBD2 (6 bases). The ends were cut back, 7 bases at V and 2 bases at J, with 11 bases in the middle. The CDR3 extends over 14 amino acids. Germline CDR1 is MNHEY and CDR2 is SVGAGI. DNA for the CDR3: TGTGCCAGCATCCCGGGACTCAACACCGGGGAGCTGTTTTTT. Its protein product is CASIPGLNTGELFF.

Points on this clonotype: A single base separates this from a much larger clone, so it may be a read error. CDR3 DNA: TGTGCCAGCAGCGTAATGAGGCACACAGATACGCAGTATTTT. Translating gives CASSVMRHTDTQYF. The V and J genes are TRBV7-2 and TRBJ2-3; D gene uncertain. V lost 5 bases to trimming and J lost 2 bases, with 11 bases between them. The CDR3 extends over 14 amino acids. CDR1 is SGHTA, CDR2 FQGNSA, per germline.

This chain connects TRBV5-1 to TRBJ1-2; a weak D match, TRBD1 (6 bases). CDR3 length equals 15 residues. V lost 3 bases, J lost 6 bases, and 18 bases lay in between. Germline assignment: CDR1 SGHRS and CDR2 YFSETQ. Written as DNA, the CDR3 is TGCGCCAGCAGCTCCCCTCGGGGGGCAGTGGATGGCTACACCTTC. Translating it yields CASSSPRGAVDGYTF.

The chain links TRBV28 to TRBJ2-3, with a tentative D call TRBD1 (5 bases). Trimming took 7 bases from V and 8 from J, leaving 22 bases between them. The CDR3 spans 15 residues. Germline CDR1 reads MDHEN; CDR2 reads SYDVKM. CDR3 in amino acids: CASIREARGHGTQYF. Written as DNA, the CDR3 is TGTGCCAGCATTCGCGAGGCCCGCGGACACGGTACGCAGTATTTT. The variable domain in full, with the rest retrieved from reference TRBV28 and TRBJ2-3, is DVKVTQSSRYLVKRTGEKVFLECVQDMDHENMFWYRQDPGLGLRLIYFSYDVKMKEKGDIPEGYSVSREKKERFSLILESASTNQTSMYLCASIREARGHGTQYFGPGTRLTVL.

J is TRBJ1-4 and V is TRBV20-1; no reliable D call. Germline values: CDR1 DFQATT, CDR2 SNEGSKA (reference sequence). The CDR3 length is 18 residues. Trimming stripped 0 bases from V and 8 bases from J, with 25 bases between. The CDR3 sequence: CSAREAAPGVDYREKLFF. The CDR3 DNA is TGCAGTGCTAGAGAGGCGGCCCCGGGAGTAGATTATAGGGAAAAACTGTTTTTT.